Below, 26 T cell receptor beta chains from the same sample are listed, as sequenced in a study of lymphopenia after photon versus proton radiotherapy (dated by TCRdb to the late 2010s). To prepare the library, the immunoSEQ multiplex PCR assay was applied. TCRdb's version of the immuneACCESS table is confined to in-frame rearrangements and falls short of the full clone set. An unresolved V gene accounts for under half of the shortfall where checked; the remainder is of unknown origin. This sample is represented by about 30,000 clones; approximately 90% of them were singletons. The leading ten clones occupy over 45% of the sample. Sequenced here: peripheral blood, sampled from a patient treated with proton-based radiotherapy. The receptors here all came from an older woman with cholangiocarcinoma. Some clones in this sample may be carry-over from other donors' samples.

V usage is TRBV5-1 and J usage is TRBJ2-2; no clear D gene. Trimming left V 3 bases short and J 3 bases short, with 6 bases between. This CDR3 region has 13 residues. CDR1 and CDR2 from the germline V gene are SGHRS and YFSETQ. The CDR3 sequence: CASSSLDTGELFF. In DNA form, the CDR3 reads TGCGCCAGCAGCTCGTTGGACACCGGGGAGCTGTTTTTT. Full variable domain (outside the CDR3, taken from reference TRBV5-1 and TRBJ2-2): KAGVTQTPRYLIKTRGQQVTLSCSPISGHRSVSWYQQTPGQGLQFLFEYFSETQRNKGNFPGRFSGRQFSNSRSEMNVSTLELGDSALYLCASSSLDTGELFFGEGSRLTVL.

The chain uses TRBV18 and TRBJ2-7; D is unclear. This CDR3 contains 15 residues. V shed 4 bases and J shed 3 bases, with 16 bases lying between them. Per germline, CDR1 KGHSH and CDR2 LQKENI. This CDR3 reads CASSLTTSRNYEQYF. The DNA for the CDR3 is TGTGCCAGCTCACTAACCACGTCCCGGAACTACGAGCAGTACTTC.

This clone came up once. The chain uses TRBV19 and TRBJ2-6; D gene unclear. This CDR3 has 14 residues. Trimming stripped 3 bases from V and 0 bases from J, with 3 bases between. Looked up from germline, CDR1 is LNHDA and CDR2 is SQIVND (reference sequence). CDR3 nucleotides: TGTGCCAGTAGTATGGTCTCTGGGGCCAACGTCCTGACTTTC. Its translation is CASSMVSGANVLTF.

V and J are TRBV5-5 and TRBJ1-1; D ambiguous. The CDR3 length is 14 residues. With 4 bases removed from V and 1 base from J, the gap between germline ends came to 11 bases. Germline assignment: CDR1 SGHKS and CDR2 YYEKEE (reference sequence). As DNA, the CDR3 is TGTGCCAGCAGCCTCCTCGTTGGGAACACTGAAGCTTTCTTT. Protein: CASSLLVGNTEAFF.

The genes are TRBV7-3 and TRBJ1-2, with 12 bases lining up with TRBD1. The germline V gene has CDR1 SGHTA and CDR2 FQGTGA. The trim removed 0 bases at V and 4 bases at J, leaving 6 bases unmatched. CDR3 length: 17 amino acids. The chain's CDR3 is CASSLTGTGGGIYGYTF. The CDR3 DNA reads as TGTGCCAGCAGCTTAACGGGGACAGGGGGCGGTATCTATGGCTACACCTTC.

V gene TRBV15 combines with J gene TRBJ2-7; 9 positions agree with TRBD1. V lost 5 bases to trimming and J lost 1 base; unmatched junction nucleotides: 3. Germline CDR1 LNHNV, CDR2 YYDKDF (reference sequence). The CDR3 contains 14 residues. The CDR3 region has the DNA TGTGCCACCAGCTACGGACAGGGGTCCTACGAGCAGTACTTC. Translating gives CATSYGQGSYEQYF.

CDR3 nucleotide sequence: TGTGCCGTCGCCCGAGGACAGAGCTACGAGCAGTACTTC. Translating gives CAVARGQSYEQYF. The rearrangement uses TRBV27 and TRBJ2-7; the D gene is possibly TRBD1 (6 bases). Looked up from germline, CDR1 is MNHEY and CDR2 is SMNVEV (reference sequence). V lost 11 bases and J 3 bases, leaving 17 bases between the germline ends. The CDR3 contains 13 residues.

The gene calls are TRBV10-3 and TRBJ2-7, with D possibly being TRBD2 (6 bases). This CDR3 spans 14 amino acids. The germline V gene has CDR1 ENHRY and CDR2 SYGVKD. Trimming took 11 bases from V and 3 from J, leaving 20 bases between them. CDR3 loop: CAPNPASEVYEQYF. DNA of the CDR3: TGTGCCCCTAACCCGGCTAGCGAGGTCTACGAGCAGTACTTC.

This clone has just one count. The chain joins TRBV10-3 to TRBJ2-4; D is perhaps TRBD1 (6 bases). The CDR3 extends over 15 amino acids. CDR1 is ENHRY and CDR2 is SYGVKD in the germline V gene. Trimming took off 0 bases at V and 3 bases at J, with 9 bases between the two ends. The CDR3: CAISESDRDKNIQYF. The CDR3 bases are TGTGCCATCAGTGAGTCGGACAGAGACAAAAACATTCAGTACTTC.

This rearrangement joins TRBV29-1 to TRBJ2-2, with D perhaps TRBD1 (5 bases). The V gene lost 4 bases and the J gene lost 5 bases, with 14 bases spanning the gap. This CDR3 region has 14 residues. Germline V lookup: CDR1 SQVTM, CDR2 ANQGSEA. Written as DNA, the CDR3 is TGCAGCGTTGCCCAGACAGCGCGAACCGGGGAGCTGTTTTTT. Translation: CSVAQTARTGELFF.

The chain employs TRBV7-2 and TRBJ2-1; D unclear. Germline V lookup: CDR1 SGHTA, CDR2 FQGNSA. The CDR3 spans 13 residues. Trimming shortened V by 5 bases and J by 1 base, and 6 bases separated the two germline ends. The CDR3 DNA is TGTGCCAGCAGCATCCATTCCTACAATGAGCAGTTCTTC. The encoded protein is CASSIHSYNEQFF.

The CDR3 reads CASSMLPGQGQTQHF. The DNA for the CDR3 is TGTGCCAGTAGTATGTTACCCGGACAGGGCCAGACCCAGCATTTT. The V call is TRBV19, the J call TRBJ1-5, with 8 bases fitting TRBD1. There are 15 residues in the CDR3. Germline V gene sequence: CDR1 LNHDA, CDR2 SQIVND (reference sequence). V trimming: 3 bases; J trimming: 11 bases; junction bases outside the gene matches: 12.

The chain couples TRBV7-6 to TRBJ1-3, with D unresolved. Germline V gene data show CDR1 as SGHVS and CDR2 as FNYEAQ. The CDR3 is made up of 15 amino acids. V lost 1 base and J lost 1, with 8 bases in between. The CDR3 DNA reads TGTGCCAGCAGCTTAGGTGGTTTTTCTGGAAACACCATATATTTT. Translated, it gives CASSLGGFSGNTIYF.

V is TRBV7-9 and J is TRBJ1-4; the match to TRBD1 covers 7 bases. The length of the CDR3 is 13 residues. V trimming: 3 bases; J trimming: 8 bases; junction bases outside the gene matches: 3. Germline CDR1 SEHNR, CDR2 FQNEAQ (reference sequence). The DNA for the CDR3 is TGTGCCAGCAGCTTCGGACAGGTAGAAAAACTGTTTTTT. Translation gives CASSFGQVEKLFF.

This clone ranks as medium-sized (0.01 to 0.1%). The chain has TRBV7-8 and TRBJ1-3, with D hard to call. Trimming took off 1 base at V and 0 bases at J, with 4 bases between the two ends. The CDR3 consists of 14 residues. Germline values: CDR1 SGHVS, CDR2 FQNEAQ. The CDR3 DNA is TGTGCCAGCAGCTTAGGACACTCTGGAAACACCATATATTTT. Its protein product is CASSLGHSGNTIYF.

CDR3 amino acids: CASSEASGTYNEQFF. CDR3 DNA: TGTGCCAGCAGTGAAGCTAGCGGAACTTACAATGAGCAGTTCTTC. The rearrangement uses TRBV25-1 and TRBJ2-1; 7 nucleotides align to TRBD2. CDR1 and CDR2 (germline): MGHDK, SYGVNS. The CDR3 contains 15 residues. Trimming cost V 2 bases and J 4 bases; bases outside gene matches: 5.

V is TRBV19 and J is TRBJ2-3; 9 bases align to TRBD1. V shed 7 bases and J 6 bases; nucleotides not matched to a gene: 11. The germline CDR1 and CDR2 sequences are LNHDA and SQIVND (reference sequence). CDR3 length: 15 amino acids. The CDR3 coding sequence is TGTGCCAGTATGACGCCAACAGGGGGCAGGGATACGCAGTATTTT. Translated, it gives CASMTPTGGRDTQYF.

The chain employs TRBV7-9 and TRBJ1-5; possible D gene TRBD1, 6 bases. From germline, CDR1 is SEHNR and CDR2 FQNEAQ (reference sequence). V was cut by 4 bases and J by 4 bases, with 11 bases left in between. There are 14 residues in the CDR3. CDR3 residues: CASSSGQKNQPQHF. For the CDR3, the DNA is TGTGCCAGCAGCTCCGGACAGAAAAATCAGCCCCAGCATTTT.

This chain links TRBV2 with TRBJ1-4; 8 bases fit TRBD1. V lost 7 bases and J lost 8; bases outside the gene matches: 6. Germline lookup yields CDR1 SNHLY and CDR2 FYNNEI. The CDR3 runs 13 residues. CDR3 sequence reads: CASTRDRGEKLFF. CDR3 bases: TGTGCCAGCACGCGAGACAGGGGAGAAAAACTGTTTTTT.

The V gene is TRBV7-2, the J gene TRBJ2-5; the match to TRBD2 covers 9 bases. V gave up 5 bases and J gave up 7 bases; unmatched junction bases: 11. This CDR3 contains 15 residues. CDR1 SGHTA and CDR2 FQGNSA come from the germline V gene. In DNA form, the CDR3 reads TGTGCCAGCAGCCCCCCCAAGAGCGGGAGGAGGACCCAGTACTTC. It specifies CASSPPKSGRRTQYF.

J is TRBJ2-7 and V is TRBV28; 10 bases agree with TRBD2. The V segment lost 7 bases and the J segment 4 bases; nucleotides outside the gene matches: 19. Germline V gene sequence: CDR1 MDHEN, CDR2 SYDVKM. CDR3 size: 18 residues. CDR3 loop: CASNWGQTGLAFMYEQYF. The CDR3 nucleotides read TGTGCCAGCAACTGGGGGCAAACGGGACTAGCGTTTATGTACGAGCAGTACTTC.

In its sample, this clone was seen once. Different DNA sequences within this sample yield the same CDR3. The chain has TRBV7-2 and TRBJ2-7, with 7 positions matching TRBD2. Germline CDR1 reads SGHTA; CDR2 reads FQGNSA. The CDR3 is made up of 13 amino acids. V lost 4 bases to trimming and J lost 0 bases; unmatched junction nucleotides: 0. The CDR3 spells CASSWGGSYEQYF. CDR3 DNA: TGTGCCAGCAGCTGGGGGGGCTCCTACGAGCAGTACTTC. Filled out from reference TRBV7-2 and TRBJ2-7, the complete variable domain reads GAGVSQSPSNKVTEKGKDVELRCDPISGHTALYWYRQSLGQGLEFLIYFQGNSAPDKSGLPSDRFSAERTGGSVSTLTIQRTQQEDSAVYLCASSWGGSYEQYFGPGTRLTVT.

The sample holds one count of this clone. This chain's CDR3 is CASSPGTGNEQYF. CDR3 bases: TGTGCCAGCTCGCCCGGGACAGGGAACGAGCAGTACTTC. This rearrangement joins TRBV18 to TRBJ2-7; 9 bases match TRBD1. Germline CDR1 and CDR2: KGHSH and LQKENI. The V and J ends lost 6 bases and 5 bases, in that order; junction bases with no gene match: 5. This CDR3 comprises 13 residues.

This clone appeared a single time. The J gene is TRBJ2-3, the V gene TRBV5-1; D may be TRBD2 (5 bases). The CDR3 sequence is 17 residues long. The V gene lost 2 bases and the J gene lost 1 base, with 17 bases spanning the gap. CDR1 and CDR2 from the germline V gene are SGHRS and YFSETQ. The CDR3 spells CASSLESTMVGTDTQYF. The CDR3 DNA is TGCGCCAGCAGCTTAGAGTCGACTATGGTCGGCACAGATACGCAGTATTTT.

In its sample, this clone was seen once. The CDR3 protein is CASSPSDGPSYNEQFF. Here the CDR3 DNA reads TGTGCCAGCAGCCCCTCGGACGGTCCTTCCTACAATGAGCAGTTCTTC. The genes are TRBV13 and TRBJ2-1; D call uncertain. Trimming removed 5 bases from V and 1 base from J, with 15 bases in between. The CDR3 covers 16 residues. Germline V gene data show CDR1 as PRHDT and CDR2 as FYEKMQ (reference sequence).

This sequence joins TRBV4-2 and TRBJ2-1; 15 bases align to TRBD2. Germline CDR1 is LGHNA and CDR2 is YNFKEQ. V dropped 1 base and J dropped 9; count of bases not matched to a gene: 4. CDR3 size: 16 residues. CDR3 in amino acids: CASSQGTSGGVREQFF. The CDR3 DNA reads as TGTGCCAGCAGCCAAGGGACTAGCGGGGGGGTCCGTGAGCAGTTCTTC.